These 32 T cell receptor beta chains share one sample of origin, sequenced in a study of blood T cell repertoires in COVID-19. Method: immunoSEQ multiplex PCR; TCRdb's copy keeps in-frame clones and lacks some. The table records about 59,000 clones, roughly four fifths of them present only once. The sample was peripheral blood. The receptors come from a human donor in a cohort sampled during active COVID-19.

This clone was recorded only once. The genes are TRBV6-6 and TRBJ2-3; D gene ambiguous. The CDR3 spans 13 residues. Trimming pared 1 base from V and 2 bases from J, leaving 4 bases between. Germline CDR1 is MNHNY and CDR2 is SVGAGI (reference sequence). CDR3 loop: CASSYLNTDTQYF. CDR3 coding DNA: TGTGCCAGCAGTTACTTAAACACAGATACGCAGTATTTT.

The J gene is TRBJ2-7, the V gene TRBV27; possible D gene TRBD2, 5 bases. CDR1 MNHEY and CDR2 SMNVEV come from the germline V gene (reference sequence). V was cut by 6 bases and J by 7 bases, with 19 bases left in between. The CDR3 consists of 14 residues. CDR3 sequence (DNA): TGTGCCAGCAGCGGTGCGGGTGTGAGTCGGGAGCAGTACTTC. Residues: CASSGAGVSREQYF.

The table lists this clone with a count of one. The V and J genes are TRBV6-2 or TRBV6-3 and TRBJ1-2; D is uncertain. The V end lost 2 bases, the J end lost 3 bases, and 7 bases lay between the germline ends. CDR3 size: 13 residues. The germline gives CDR1 MNHEY, CDR2 SVGEGT. CDR3 sequence reads: CASSYGGYYGYTF. CDR3 coding DNA: TGTGCCAGCAGTTACGGAGGGTACTATGGCTACACCTTC.

The V call is TRBV28, the J call TRBJ2-6; 8 bases agree with TRBD1. J was trimmed by 4 bases and V by 7 bases; bases with no gene match: 6. The CDR3 covers 15 residues. Germline CDR1 MDHEN, CDR2 SYDVKM. Here the CDR3 reads CASTRRTGGANVLTF. The CDR3, as DNA: TGTGCCAGCACTCGGAGGACAGGGGGGGCCAACGTCCTGACTTTC.

The gene calls are TRBV6-6 and TRBJ2-7; a weak D match, TRBD1 (7 bases). Germline-derived CDR1 and CDR2 are MNHNY and SVGAGI (reference sequence). This CDR3 comprises 15 residues. V dropped 6 bases and J dropped 7 bases, with 22 bases sitting between them. CDR3 sequence (DNA): TGTGCCAGCAGAACGAGGGGGCGTCTTGGGGGGGAGCAGTACTTC. Its translation: CASRTRGRLGGEQYF.

In its sample, this clone was seen once. This chain links TRBV6-2 or TRBV6-3 with TRBJ2-1, with a weak D call TRBD2 (6 bases). The CDR3 runs 15 residues. From germline, CDR1 is MNHEY and CDR2 SVGEGT. The germline V and J ends were trimmed by 7 bases and 7 bases, with 20 bases remaining between them. As DNA, the CDR3 is TGTGCCAGCACCCCCCCGGGGGACGGGTGGAATGAGCAGTTCTTC. The encoded protein is CASTPPGDGWNEQFF.

The chain uses TRBV5-1 and TRBJ1-1; tentative D call: TRBD1 (6 bases). V dropped 0 bases and J dropped 6 bases, with 15 bases sitting between them. Germline-derived CDR1 and CDR2 are SGHRS and YFSETQ. CDR3 length: 15 amino acids. CDR3 protein: CASSLEQGRVPEAFF. In DNA form, the CDR3 reads TGCGCCAGCAGCTTGGAACAGGGTCGGGTCCCTGAAGCTTTCTTT.

The chain carries TRBV24-1 and TRBJ2-7, with D tentatively TRBD2 (6 bases). CDR3 length equals 17 residues. Germline loops: CDR1 KGHDR, CDR2 SFDVKD. V gave up 3 bases and J gave up 2 bases, with 19 bases separating them. The CDR3 DNA follows: TGTGCCACCAGTGATGGAGGTCGGAGCGGGCTTGCCTACGAGCAGTACTTC. This sequence encodes CATSDGGRSGLAYEQYF.

This clone came up a few times. V is TRBV28 and J is TRBJ2-5; 7 bases fit TRBD2. This CDR3 is built from 13 residues. CDR1 and CDR2 from the germline V gene are MDHEN and SYDVKM. Germline trimming cut 7 bases from V and 2 bases from J; bases unmatched to any gene: 4. The CDR3 nucleotides read TGTGCCAGCAAGCGGGGTGGGCAAGAGACCCAGTACTTC. It yields the protein CASKRGGQETQYF.

This clone was detected many times. The chain carries TRBV7-9 and TRBJ2-2; no definite D call. The V gene lost 1 base and the J gene lost 3 bases, with 12 bases spanning the gap. Germline CDR1 SEHNR, CDR2 FQNEAQ (reference sequence). There are 16 residues in the CDR3. Here the CDR3 DNA reads TGTGCCAGCAGCTTAGGGCGAGGCTTCTACACCGGGGAGCTGTTTTTT. This encodes CASSLGRGFYTGELFF. Full variable domain (remainder filled in from reference TRBV7-9 and TRBJ2-2): DTGVSQNPRHKITKRGQNVTFRCDPISEHNRLYWYRQTLGQGPEFLTYFQNEAQLEKSRLLSDRFSAERPKGSFSTLEIQRTEQGDSAMYLCASSLGRGFYTGELFFGEGSRLTVL.

This clone has just one count. This chain connects TRBV5-6 to TRBJ1-1; a possible D gene is TRBD1 (5 bases). In germline, CDR1 is SGHDT, CDR2 YYEEEE. V dropped 0 bases and J dropped 1 base, with 7 bases sitting between them. The CDR3 sequence is 14 residues long. The CDR3 here is CASSLGGRNTEAFF. In nucleotides, the CDR3 is TGTGCCAGCAGCTTGGGGGGCCGGAACACTGAAGCTTTCTTT. Filled out from reference TRBV5-6 and TRBJ1-1, the complete variable domain reads DAGVTQSPTHLIKTRGQQVTLRCSPKSGHDTVSWYQQALGQGPQFIFQYYEEEERQRGNFPDRFSGHQFPNYSSELNVNALLLGDSALYLCASSLGGRNTEAFFGQGTRLTVV.

CDR3 nucleotide sequence: TGTGCCTCGTCTTTGACAGACCTCAATCAGCCCCAGCATTTT. Its translation is CASSLTDLNQPQHF. The chain carries TRBV2 and TRBJ1-5; D perhaps matches TRBD1 (5 bases). This CDR3 contains 14 residues. Germline loops: CDR1 SNHLY, CDR2 FYNNEI. The germline V and J ends were trimmed by 11 bases and 3 bases, with 17 bases remaining between them. The variable domain in full, with the rest retrieved from reference TRBV2 and TRBJ1-5, is EPEVTQTPSHQVTQMGQEVILRCVPISNHLYFYWYRQILGQKVEFLVSFYNNEISEKSEIFDDQFSVERPDGSNFTLKIRSTKLEDSAMYFCASSLTDLNQPQHFGDGTRLSIL.

The rearrangement links TRBV7-2 to TRBJ1-2; 8 bases match TRBD1. Trimming at V came to 2 bases and at J to 5 bases, leaving 7 bases not matched to a gene. CDR1 and CDR2 (germline): SGHTA, FQGNSA. This CDR3 is built from 15 residues. The chain's CDR3 is CASSLWQGASYGYTF. CDR3 coding DNA: TGTGCCAGCAGCTTATGGCAGGGGGCGAGTTATGGCTACACCTTC.

This chain joins TRBV19 and TRBJ2-3, with TRBD2 as a possible D gene (5 bases). V was shortened by 6 bases and J by 0 bases, with 13 bases between the two germline ends. The CDR3 length is 15 residues. CDR1 LNHDA and CDR2 SQIVND come from the germline V gene (reference sequence). The DNA of the CDR3 is TGTGCCAGTAGGACACGGACTGGGAGCACAGATACGCAGTATTTT. Translated, it gives CASRTRTGSTDTQYF.

This chain uses TRBV5-8 with TRBJ2-5, with 7 bases fitting TRBD2. The CDR3 is made up of 15 amino acids. The J segment lost 4 bases and the V segment lost 0 bases, leaving 6 bases of the junction unmatched. Germline V lookup: CDR1 SGHTS, CDR2 YDEGEE. This CDR3 reads CASSLDWTSRETQYF. The CDR3 coding sequence is TGTGCCAGCAGCTTGGATTGGACTAGTCGAGAGACCCAGTACTTC. Combining the CDR3 with reference TRBV5-8 and TRBJ2-5 gives the whole variable domain EAGVTQSPTHLIKTRGQQATLRCSPISGHTSVYWYQQALGLGLQFLLWYDEGEERNRGNFPPRFSGRQFPNYSSELNVNALELEDSALYLCASSLDWTSRETQYFGPGTRLLVL.

The CDR3 sequence is CSETDRGLSDTQYF. CDR3 bases: TGCAGCGAGACGGACAGGGGGCTCTCAGATACGCAGTATTTT. The chain has TRBV29-1 and TRBJ2-3; 11 nucleotides line up with TRBD1. Germline CDR1 SQVTM, CDR2 ANQGSEA. Germline trimming cut 7 bases from V and 4 bases from J; bases unmatched to any gene: 7. The CDR3 is 14 residues long.

This clone was counted only a few times. The J gene is TRBJ2-2, the V gene TRBV27; D call uncertain. This CDR3 has 15 residues. Trimming pared 3 bases from V and 2 bases from J, leaving 10 bases between. Germline V CDR1 and CDR2: MNHEY, SMNVEV (reference sequence). The CDR3 region is CASSFRVHNTGELFF. The CDR3 DNA follows: TGTGCCAGCAGTTTTCGGGTCCATAACACCGGGGAGCTGTTTTTT.

By its share, this clone is medium-sized. The J gene is TRBJ1-1, the V gene TRBV7-2; tentative D call: TRBD1 (6 bases). There are 14 residues in the CDR3. Germline CDR1 is SGHTA and CDR2 is FQGNSA. V lost 5 bases and J 2 bases, leaving 12 bases between the germline ends. The CDR3 sequence is CASSQWGTNTEAFF. CDR3 nucleotide sequence: TGTGCCAGCAGCCAATGGGGGACAAACACTGAAGCTTTCTTT.

This clone appeared once. V usage is TRBV5-4 and J usage is TRBJ1-4; the match to TRBD1 covers 8 bases. Germline CDR1 reads SGHNT; CDR2 reads YYREEE (reference sequence). The CDR3 sequence is 14 residues long. Unmatched junction bases numbered 5, after V lost 2 bases and J lost 8 bases. CDR3 amino acids: CASSFGQGGEKLFF. The DNA for the CDR3 is TGTGCCAGCAGCTTCGGACAGGGCGGCGAAAAACTGTTTTTT.

The V gene is TRBV28, the J gene TRBJ2-7, with 7 bases aligning to TRBD1. The CDR3 loop spans 15 amino acids. Germline CDR1 is MDHEN and CDR2 is SYDVKM. With V trimmed by 4 bases and J by 0 bases, 6 bases remained unmatched. CDR3 nucleotide sequence: TGTGCCAGCAGTTCCGGGACAGTAAGCTCCTACGAGCAGTACTTC. Translated, it gives CASSSGTVSSYEQYF.

This chain joins TRBV28 and TRBJ1-4; TRBD1 agrees at 7 bases. The CDR3 totals 15 residues. V was pared by 7 bases and J by 4 bases, with 9 bases of the junction left unmatched. The germline V gene encodes CDR1 MDHEN and CDR2 SYDVKM. The CDR3 here is CASTKGGISNEKLFF. In nucleotides, the CDR3 is TGTGCCAGCACCAAAGGGGGCATAAGTAATGAAAAACTGTTTTTT.

This clone was recorded once. This chain links TRBV12-3 or TRBV12-4 with TRBJ1-1; D is possibly TRBD1 (6 bases). V lost 4 bases and J 3 bases, leaving 6 bases between the germline ends. This CDR3 is built from 12 residues. CDR3 DNA: TGTGCCAGCAGTTACAGGGACACTGAAGCTTTCTTT. It codes for CASSYRDTEAFF.

This clone was seen only once. The V gene is TRBV6-2 or TRBV6-3, the J gene TRBJ2-5, with 7 nucleotides matching TRBD1. V gave up 2 bases and J gave up 4 bases; unmatched junction bases: 4. Germline CDR1 MNHEY, CDR2 SVGEGT. This CDR3 spans 14 amino acids. The DNA of the CDR3 is TGTGCCAGCAGTTACACCGACAGGGTAGAGACCCAGTACTTC. Translated, it gives CASSYTDRVETQYF.

This clone was observed a single time. The V and J genes are TRBV5-5 and TRBJ2-3; TRBD2 agrees at 15 bases. The CDR3 loop spans 16 amino acids. The germline V gene has CDR1 SGHKS and CDR2 YYEKEE (reference sequence). The ends lost 4 bases at V and 4 bases at J; junction bases unmatched: 4. CDR3 sequence: CASSPGLAGGSDTQYF. The CDR3 region has the DNA TGTGCCAGCAGCCCGGGACTAGCGGGAGGTTCAGATACGCAGTATTTT.

V gene TRBV6-2 or TRBV6-3 combines with J gene TRBJ2-3; D uncertain. Per the germline V gene, CDR1 is MNHEY and CDR2 is SVGEGT. This CDR3 has 14 amino acids. V was cut by 6 bases and J by 2 bases, with 12 bases left in between. The CDR3 coding sequence is TGTGCCAGCAGCCACACCACCAACACAGATACGCAGTATTTT. Protein: CASSHTTNTDTQYF.

The sample holds a few counts of this clone. The J gene is TRBJ1-6, the V gene TRBV24-1; possible D gene TRBD1, 6 bases. CDR3 length: 13 residues. Germline V CDR1 and CDR2: KGHDR, SFDVKD. The V gene lost 3 bases and the J gene lost 14 bases, with 13 bases spanning the gap. The CDR3 coding sequence is TGTGCCACCAGTGATGAAGAGGGACAAGCCCTCCACTTT. Residues: CATSDEEGQALHF.

This clone has ten or more counts. This chain uses TRBV4-1 with TRBJ2-2, with D possibly being TRBD2 (5 bases). V was shortened by 0 bases and J by 4 bases, with 12 bases between the two germline ends. The germline V gene encodes CDR1 MGHRA and CDR2 YSYEKL. The CDR3 has 16 amino acids. CDR3 residues: CASSQDRGLLTGELFF. For the CDR3, the DNA is TGCGCCAGCAGCCAAGATCGAGGACTCCTCACCGGGGAGCTGTTTTTT.

V gene TRBV7-9 combines with J gene TRBJ2-7; 8 bases match TRBD2. This CDR3 has 16 residues. Losses at the gene ends were 0 bases for V and 2 bases for J; bases not matched to a gene: 6. Looked up from germline, CDR1 is SEHNR and CDR2 is FQNEAQ (reference sequence). CDR3 in DNA: TGTGCCAGCAGCTTAGCGACGGGAGGGGCAACCTACGAGCAGTACTTC. Amino acid sequence: CASSLATGGATYEQYF. Filled out from reference TRBV7-9 and TRBJ2-7, the complete variable domain reads DTGVSQNPRHKITKRGQNVTFRCDPISEHNRLYWYRQTLGQGPEFLTYFQNEAQLEKSRLLSDRFSAERPKGSFSTLEIQRTEQGDSAMYLCASSLATGGATYEQYFGPGTRLTVT.

The rearrangement joins TRBV28 to TRBJ2-7; the D gene is possibly TRBD2 (6 bases). CDR3 length: 15 amino acids. The V end was cut by 1 base, the J end by 5 bases, with 15 bases between. Germline-derived CDR1 and CDR2 are MDHEN and SYDVKM. The CDR3 DNA sequence: TGTGCCAGCAGTTTATCATCGCCAGGGAGGAACGAGCAGTACTTC. It specifies CASSLSSPGRNEQYF.

This chain joins TRBV4-1 and TRBJ2-3; D is unresolved. Deletions cut 2 bases from V and 2 bases from J, with 5 bases between. Germline assignment: CDR1 MGHRA and CDR2 YSYEKL. The CDR3 contains 13 residues. CDR3 sequence: CASSQIHTDTQYF. The CDR3 nucleotides read TGCGCCAGCAGCCAAATTCACACAGATACGCAGTATTTT.

The genes are TRBV15 and TRBJ2-1, with 9 bases that match TRBD2. The CDR3 is 19 residues long. Germline assignment: CDR1 LNHNV and CDR2 YYDKDF (reference sequence). V shed 1 base, J shed 0 bases, and the junction held 10 bases outside the gene matches. CDR3 nucleotides: TGTGCCACCAGCAGAGGGTGGGCTAGCGGGACGAGCTCCTACAATGAGCAGTTCTTC. This sequence encodes CATSRGWASGTSSYNEQFF.

This rearrangement joins TRBV7-2 to TRBJ2-7, with TRBD2 matching 9 bases. Germline assignment: CDR1 SGHTA and CDR2 FQGNSA. With 3 bases clipped from V and 1 base from J, the junction kept 7 bases outside the gene matches. The CDR3 runs 16 residues. The CDR3 loop is CASSLLAGFTSYEQYF. For the CDR3, the DNA is TGTGCCAGCAGCTTGCTAGCGGGATTTACATCCTACGAGCAGTACTTC. Full variable domain (rest looked up from reference TRBV7-2 and TRBJ2-7): GAGVSQSPSNKVTEKGKDVELRCDPISGHTALYWYRQSLGQGLEFLIYFQGNSAPDKSGLPSDRFSAERTGGSVSTLTIQRTQQEDSAVYLCASSLLAGFTSYEQYFGPGTRLTVT.